What follows are 15 T cell receptor beta chains derived from one specimen sequenced in a study of T cells in Graves' hyperthyroidism and ophthalmopathy. TCR beta CDR3 region amplification was performed from RNA transcripts. A set of HTBI primers served as the primers for a first-round RT-PCR of the TCR CDR3. Each CDR3 protein gets one entry after TCRdb re-called the multiplex PCR reads with MiXCR. The repertoire includes 350,000 to 400,000 distinct CDR3 sequences, 15% of them detected once, and 30% to 35% sits in the top ten. The sequenced sample was blood. These receptors all stem from a woman in her thirties with Graves' hyperthyroidism.

This clonotype has a count of ten or more. The chain joins TRBV18 to TRBJ2-3; 9 positions match TRBD2. V gave up 6 bases and J gave up 0 bases; unmatched junction bases: 7. Per the germline V gene, CDR1 is KGHSH and CDR2 is LQKENI. The CDR3 loop spans 16 amino acids. The CDR3, as DNA: TGTGCCAGCTCGTCTCGGAGCGGGGGGAGCACAGATACGCAGTATTTT. Protein product: CASSSRSGGSTDTQYF.

The V call is TRBV5-4, the J call TRBJ2-2; D gene uncertain. Per the germline V gene, CDR1 is SGHNT and CDR2 is YYREEE (reference sequence). V gave up 9 bases and J gave up 3 bases, with 15 bases separating them. The CDR3 has 14 amino acids. The chain's CDR3 is CATTRYTDTGELFF. The DNA for the CDR3 is TGTGCCACCACGCGGTATACAGACACCGGGGAGCTGTTTTTT.

This clonotype was picked up many times. This sequence joins TRBV2 and TRBJ2-1; D is unresolved. V was trimmed by 10 bases and J by 2 bases, leaving 12 bases between them. CDR3 length: 13 amino acids. CDR1 SNHLY and CDR2 FYNNEI come from the germline V gene. The CDR3 region has the DNA TGTGCCACAACAATAGCCCCCTACAATGAGCAGTTCTTC. Its protein product is CATTIAPYNEQFF.

The table lists this clonotype with many counts. The chain recombines TRBV18 with TRBJ2-1, with a tentative D call TRBD1 (5 bases). CDR3 size: 15 residues. Germline loops: CDR1 KGHSH, CDR2 LQKENI. V was cut by 2 bases and J by 2 bases, with 10 bases left in between. CDR3 bases: TGTGCCAGCTCACCAATACAGGATGCCTACAATGAGCAGTTCTTC. Protein: CASSPIQDAYNEQFF.

This clonotype was seen many times. CDR3 sequence (DNA): TGTGCCAGCAGTGCCCTTAGCGGGAGCACTAGACGGTCCTACGAGCAGTACTTC. Residues: CASSALSGSTRRSYEQYF. The chain carries TRBV2 and TRBJ2-7, with 9 bases aligning to TRBD2. V dropped 4 bases and J dropped 1; count of bases not matched to a gene: 14. The CDR3 covers 18 residues. Germline V CDR1 and CDR2: SNHLY, FYNNEI.

The chain recombines TRBV10-1 with TRBJ2-2; TRBD1 matches 8 bases. The CDR3 has 17 residues. Germline CDR1 and CDR2: WNHNN and SYGVQD (reference sequence). V lost 7 bases to trimming and J lost 0 bases; unmatched junction nucleotides: 10. The CDR3 here is CASIIARGPPNTGELFF. CDR3 DNA: TGCGCCAGCATAATTGCCAGGGGGCCACCGAACACCGGGGAGCTGTTTTTT.

A few counts support this clonotype. The chain has TRBV29-1 and TRBJ1-1; D call uncertain. CDR3 length: 12 amino acids. CDR1 and CDR2 (germline): SQVTM, ANQGSEA. Trimming took 6 bases from V and 1 from J, leaving 9 bases between them. The CDR3 is CSVANKNTEAFF. In DNA, the CDR3 is TGCAGCGTAGCGAACAAGAACACTGAAGCTTTCTTT.

The table lists this clonotype with a few counts. This rearrangement joins TRBV12-3 or TRBV12-4 to TRBJ2-2; 11 nucleotides agree with TRBD2. V shed 6 bases, J shed 8 bases, and the junction held 20 bases outside the gene matches. The length of the CDR3 is 19 residues. This CDR3 reads CASRPGLAVSSPLVGELFF. Written as DNA, the CDR3 is TGTGCCAGCAGACCGGGACTAGCGGTTTCCTCTCCCCTGGTGGGGGAGCTGTTTTTT.

This clonotype was detected ten times or more. V usage is TRBV3-1 and J usage is TRBJ2-1; 12 nucleotides agree with TRBD2. The trim removed 5 bases at V and 7 bases at J, leaving 12 bases unmatched. The CDR3 extends over 17 amino acids. Germline values: CDR1 LGHDT, CDR2 YNNKEL (reference sequence). CDR3 DNA sequence: TGTGCCAGCAGCATATACAGACTAGCGGGAGAGGTAAATGAGCAGTTCTTC. Translated: CASSIYRLAGEVNEQFF.

This clonotype turned up a few times. The gene calls are TRBV7-9 and TRBJ2-7, with 7 positions matching TRBD2. Unmatched junction bases numbered 11, after V lost 4 bases and J lost 2 bases. Germline-derived CDR1 and CDR2 are SEHNR and FQNEAQ (reference sequence). The CDR3 extends over 16 amino acids. The CDR3 DNA sequence: TGTGCCAGCAGCTCCACCTTAGCGGGTAGGACCTACGAGCAGTACTTC. This sequence encodes CASSSTLAGRTYEQYF.

This clonotype was seen at least ten times. The genes are TRBV3-1 and TRBJ2-7; TRBD2 matches 11 bases. The CDR3 consists of 14 residues. The junction had 4 bases not matched to a gene; V was cut back by 3 bases and J by 6 bases. Germline CDR1 reads LGHDT; CDR2 reads YNNKEL (reference sequence). CDR3 sequence: CASSHLLAGAEQYF. For the CDR3, the DNA is TGTGCCAGCAGCCACTTACTAGCGGGAGCCGAGCAGTACTTC.

Of note for this clonotype: Sequence at one end of the junction differs from germline and may be a read error. The chain recombines TRBV7-9 with TRBJ1-4, with D uncertain. The CDR3 spans 16 residues. CDR1 and CDR2 from the germline V gene are SEHNR and FQNEAQ (reference sequence). The CDR3 loop is CASSLELGGYNEKLFF. The CDR3 nucleotides read TGTGCCAGCAGTTTAGAACTCGGAGGTTATAATGAAAAACTGTTTTTT.

The chain has TRBV20-1 and TRBJ2-1; 7 bases agree with TRBD2. Germline CDR1 is DFQATT and CDR2 is SNEGSKA (reference sequence). V lost 1 base, J lost 15 bases, and 9 bases stayed unmatched. The CDR3 loop spans 12 amino acids. The CDR3 loop is CSARGLAGAPFF. The CDR3 DNA follows: TGCAGTGCTAGAGGCCTGGCGGGAGCTCCGTTCTTC.

Ten or more counts support this clonotype. The rearrangement links TRBV5-5 to TRBJ1-1, with a tentative D call TRBD1 (6 bases). With 2 bases removed from V and 5 bases from J, the gap between germline ends came to 10 bases. This CDR3 region has 13 residues. The V gene's germline CDR1 is SGHKS and CDR2 YYEKEE (reference sequence). The CDR3 nucleotides read TGTGCCAGCAGCTTACAGGGAAGAACTGAAGCTTTCTTT. Amino acids: CASSLQGRTEAFF.

This rearrangement joins TRBV12-3 or TRBV12-4 to TRBJ2-7; D is unclear. The CDR3 is 14 residues long. Trimming took off 5 bases at V and 3 bases at J, with 14 bases between the two ends. The CDR3 region has the DNA TGTGCCAGCAGTCCATCCCCGGGCCACTACGAGCAGTACTTC. It codes for CASSPSPGHYEQYF.